This T cell receptor (beta chain) came from a study of T cell clonality in common variable immunodeficiency. Study results and caveats: Common variable immunodeficiency TCR beta sequences reportedly had fewer deletions and N-nucleotide insertions. What drives increased CVID clonality needs T cell subpopulation sequencing.

Most patients and controls had Caucasian heritage. CVID subjects were neither ill nor on immunomodulatory or immunosuppressive medication at sampling. For this clone: The target antigen is unknown. The sequence runs out 3 residues before the end of the CDR3; the remainder is reconstructed from the germline J gene.

The CDR3 loop spans 15 amino acids. Germline V gene sequence: CDR1 SGHRS, CDR2 YFSETQ. The V end lost 0 bases, the J end lost 3 bases, and 13 bases lay between the germline ends. Sequenced by immunoSEQ multiplex PCR; TCRdb stores in-frame clones only, minus some. This table holds approximately 35,000 clones with no singletons; the top ten claim around 6.1%. Material: peripheral blood mononuclear cells. This receptor was obtained from a human donor with common variable immunodeficiency. This sequence joins TRBV5-1 and TRBJ2-7; perhaps TRBD1 as D (5 bases). CDR3 in amino acids: CASSLEAGFHYEQYF. The part of the CDR3 DNA that was read is TGCGCCAGCAGCTTGGAGGCAGGGTTTCACTACGAG.